This TCR beta chain was recovered during a study of vaccination effects on CD4 cells after COVID-19. Study-level results: For convalescents, most of the spike-reactive clones seen post-vaccine were new vaccine-induced clones.

For this clone: No antigen is known for it.

The data were produced by immunoSEQ multiplex PCR, yet TCRdb's version contains in-frame clones alone and is incomplete. The sample lists approximately 20,000 clones; around 76% were seen once. J was trimmed by 2 bases and V by 3 bases; bases with no gene match: 7. There are 15 residues in the CDR3. The germline V gene encodes CDR1 SGHDT and CDR2 YYEEEE. Under the ViraFEST assay, PBMC were stimulated with viral peptide pools so that antigen-specific CD4+ T cells expanded. Sequencing was performed afterwards. Culturing for about 9 days preceded CD4+ T cell isolation. A positive SARS-CoV-2 PCR test fell between March and December 2020. It was with 10 IU/ml IL-2 and about 10 ug/ml peptides that a few million PBMC per well were cultured. Half the medium was replaced with IL-2 medium on days 3 and 7.

This TCR was sampled from a human donor who had a prior SARS-CoV-2 infection. The source material was CD4+ T cells from PBMCs cultured with SARS-CoV-2 spike peptides, sampled before COVID-19 vaccination. The chain is built from TRBV5-6 and TRBJ1-2, with 7 bases matching TRBD1. CDR3 protein: CASSSRTGANYGYTF. The DNA for the CDR3 is TGTGCCAGCAGCTCCCGGACAGGAGCAAACTATGGCTACACCTTC.